This T cell receptor beta chain came from a study of CD8+ T cells in alopecia areata. Turning to the study itself: In an open-label trial, patients got 5 to 10 mg tofacitinib twice daily.

Lesional scalp tissue (obtained by punch biopsy) and peripheral blood were collected from alopecia areata patients. The V end lost 6 bases, the J end lost 1 base, and 25 bases lay between the germline ends. This CDR3 has 20 residues. Germline V gene data show CDR1 as MGHRA and CDR2 as YSYEKL. In each case, RNA was isolated and then reverse transcribed into cDNA as the sequencing template. Sequencing was performed with immunoSEQ multiplex PCR; in TCRdb, only in-frame clones are kept and a portion is missing. The sample contains over 200,000 clones, about 53% of which appear only once. Source: CD4+ T cells sorted from blood, taken at week 0. The rearrangement uses TRBV4-1 and TRBJ2-6; unclear D gene. The TCR comes from a human donor with alopecia areata. DNA for the CDR3: TGCGCCAGCAGTCTCCTGGATGGTTGGTCGTTTGGGTCTGGGGCCAACGTCCTGACTTTC. Encoded protein: CASSLLDGWSFGSGANVLTF.